Shown below are 20 T cell receptor beta chains from a single sample sequenced in a study of blood T cell repertoires in COVID-19. Libraries were prepared by immunoSEQ multiplex PCR; TCRdb keeps only in-frame clonotypes and omits some of them. This table has about 88,000 clones, approximately 91% appearing once. The sequenced sample consisted of peripheral blood. The receptors shown here come from a man in his fifties or sixties with acute or convalescent COVID-19.

This clone was seen once. The chain combines TRBV13 with TRBJ1-1; 9 bases line up with TRBD1. The CDR3 covers 15 residues. With 5 bases clipped from V and 5 bases from J, the junction kept 9 bases outside the gene matches. CDR1 is PRHDT and CDR2 is FYEKMQ in the germline V gene (reference sequence). This CDR3 reads CASSPAGTGFTEAFF. DNA of the CDR3: TGTGCCAGCAGCCCCGCCGGGACAGGGTTTACTGAAGCTTTCTTT. The variable domain in full, completed from reference TRBV13 and TRBJ1-1, reads AAGVIQSPRHLIKEKRETATLKCYPIPRHDTVYWYQQGPGQDPQFLISFYEKMQSDKGSIPDRFSAQQFSDYHSELNMSSLELGDSALYFCASSPAGTGFTEAFFGQGTRLTVV.

This sequence joins TRBV6-5 and TRBJ2-3; D is undetermined. The CDR3 spans 11 residues. Germline V CDR1 and CDR2: MNHEY, SVGAGI. V shed 6 bases and J shed 6 bases, with 7 bases lying between them. In DNA form, the CDR3 reads TGTGCCAGCAGCCGCCGGGATACGCAGTATTTT. Protein sequence: CASSRRDTQYF.

The chain links TRBV5-4 to TRBJ1-1; weak D call: TRBD1 (6 bases). Trimming stripped 4 bases from V and 1 base from J, with 11 bases between. Germline CDR1 reads SGHNT; CDR2 reads YYREEE (reference sequence). This CDR3 spans 14 amino acids. The CDR3 sequence is CASSTRTANTEAFF. The CDR3 DNA reads as TGTGCCAGCAGCACTCGGACAGCGAACACTGAAGCTTTCTTT. The entire variable domain, with the rest obtained from reference TRBV5-4 and TRBJ1-1, is as follows: ETGVTQSPTHLIKTRGQQVTLRCSSQSGHNTVSWYQQALGQGPQFIFQYYREEENGRGNFPPRFSGLQFPNYSSELNVNALELDDSALYLCASSTRTANTEAFFGQGTRLTVV.

The chain recombines TRBV5-6 with TRBJ1-4; possible D gene TRBD1, 5 bases. In germline, CDR1 is SGHDT, CDR2 YYEEEE. There are 14 residues in the CDR3. V lost 2 bases and J lost 8, with 13 bases in between. CDR3 sequence: CASSFVDSLEKLFF. The CDR3 nucleotides are TGTGCCAGCAGCTTCGTTGACAGCTTGGAAAAACTGTTTTTT.

This chain uses TRBV2 with TRBJ2-5; 8 positions agree with TRBD2. Unmatched junction bases numbered 16, after V lost 5 bases and J lost 5 bases. Germline V gene data show CDR1 as SNHLY and CDR2 as FYNNEI. This CDR3 spans 17 amino acids. The CDR3, as DNA: TGTGCCAGCAGTTTGGGCAGCGGGAGCGGTCGGTCTGAGACCCAGTACTTC. Encoded protein: CASSLGSGSGRSETQYF.

This clone has more than one count but fewer than ten. V is TRBV5-6 and J is TRBJ2-7; D is possibly TRBD2 (6 bases). The CDR3 contains 15 residues. The germline CDR1 and CDR2 sequences are SGHDT and YYEEEE. V dropped 4 bases and J dropped 2 bases, with 16 bases sitting between them. In nucleotides, the CDR3 is TGTGCCAGCAGCCCCGGTGGGAGGTTAACCTACGAGCAGTACTTC. Protein sequence: CASSPGGRLTYEQYF.

The chain couples TRBV19 to TRBJ2-5; the match to TRBD2 covers 9 bases. Germline V gene lookup returns CDR1 LNHDA and CDR2 SQIVND (reference sequence). CDR3 length: 15 residues. V shed 4 bases and J 5 bases; nucleotides not matched to a gene: 8. The CDR3 here is CASSTMTSGGETQYF. CDR3 in DNA: TGTGCCAGTAGTACCATGACTAGCGGAGGGGAGACCCAGTACTTC.

The gene calls are TRBV4-1 and TRBJ1-3; maybe TRBD1 (6 bases). The germline V gene has CDR1 MGHRA and CDR2 YSYEKL. The V end was cut by 3 bases, the J end by 0 bases, with 15 bases between. This CDR3 is built from 17 residues. The CDR3 here is CASSHRGGTGSGNTIYF. In DNA form, the CDR3 reads TGCGCCAGCAGCCACAGAGGGGGTACCGGCTCTGGAAACACCATATATTTT.

This chain uses TRBV3-1 (or the pseudogene TRBV3-2) with TRBJ2-1; a weak D match, TRBD2 (6 bases). The CDR3 runs 14 residues. CDR1 and CDR2 (germline): LGHDT, YNNKEL (reference sequence). V lost 4 bases, J lost 8 bases, and 15 bases lay in between. This CDR3 reads CASSPLAGPYEQFF. CDR3 DNA: TGTGCCAGCAGCCCCCTGGCGGGACCTTATGAGCAGTTCTTC.

V and J are TRBV30 and TRBJ1-2; D is undetermined. Trimming stripped 3 bases from V and 1 base from J, with 9 bases between. The CDR3 runs to 13 residues. Germline loops: CDR1 GTSNPN, CDR2 SVGIG (reference sequence). DNA for the CDR3: TGTGCCTGGAGCGCATCGCGTAACTATGGCTACACCTTC. Encoded protein: CAWSASRNYGYTF.

This clone was observed at least ten times. This chain uses TRBV19 with TRBJ1-6; possibly TRBD1 for D (6 bases). Deletions cut 8 bases from V and 6 bases from J, with 17 bases between. The germline V gene encodes CDR1 LNHDA and CDR2 SQIVND (reference sequence). CDR3 length: 15 amino acids. The CDR3 here is CASGPRGALNSPLHF. CDR3 DNA: TGTGCCAGTGGTCCACGGGGGGCGCTTAATTCACCCCTCCACTTT.

This clone has a handful of counts. The V gene is TRBV5-4, the J gene TRBJ2-3; no clear D. CDR3 size: 13 residues. Trimming pared 4 bases from V and 5 bases from J, leaving 11 bases between. Germline V gene sequence: CDR1 SGHNT, CDR2 YYREEE (reference sequence). Here the CDR3 reads CASSGFPGDTQYF. CDR3 coding DNA: TGTGCCAGCAGCGGGTTCCCAGGAGATACGCAGTATTTT.

This clone was counted once. This chain uses TRBV9 with TRBJ1-1; no firm D call. This CDR3 is 13 amino acids long. Germline lookup yields CDR1 SGDLS and CDR2 YYNGEE. Deletions cut 0 bases from V and 5 bases from J, with 8 bases between. The CDR3 reads CASSVAVRTEAFF. The CDR3 nucleotides read TGTGCCAGCAGCGTAGCAGTGAGGACTGAAGCTTTCTTT. Together with reference TRBV9 and TRBJ1-1, the CDR3 gives the full variable domain: DSGVTQTPKHLITATGQRVTLRCSPRSGDLSVYWYQQSLDQGLQFLIQYYNGEERAKGNILERFSAQQFPDLHSELNLSSLELGDSALYFCASSVAVRTEAFFGQGTRLTVV.

This chain links TRBV11-3 with TRBJ2-1; D ambiguous. V lost 2 bases to trimming and J lost 3 bases, with 20 bases between them. Germline V gene data show CDR1 as SGHNT and CDR2 as YENEEA. The CDR3 totals 18 residues. The DNA of the CDR3 is TGTGCCAGCAGCTTACGAACCCATATGCAGTCGTTCTACAATGAGCAGTTCTTC. Translated, it gives CASSLRTHMQSFYNEQFF.

The gene calls are TRBV3-1 (or the pseudogene TRBV3-2) and TRBJ2-1; D uncertain. V was trimmed by 0 bases and J by 5 bases, leaving 5 bases between them. The CDR3 runs 13 residues. Germline CDR1 LGHDT, CDR2 YNNKEL (reference sequence). The CDR3 loop reads CASSQDLNNEQFF. The CDR3 coding sequence is TGTGCCAGCAGCCAAGATCTTAACAATGAGCAGTTCTTC.

The chain couples TRBV9 to TRBJ2-7, with 10 bases aligning to TRBD2. V trimming: 4 bases; J trimming: 6 bases; junction bases outside the gene matches: 7. CDR3 size: 14 residues. The germline gives CDR1 SGDLS, CDR2 YYNGEE. CDR3 sequence (DNA): TGTGCCAGCAGCCCCGGGACTAGCGTAAGCGAGCAGTACTTC. This encodes CASSPGTSVSEQYF.

This clone was observed a single time. The chain has TRBV7-6 and TRBJ1-1; a possible D gene is TRBD1 (5 bases). The V and J ends lost 5 bases and 5 bases respectively, with 18 bases between them. Germline CDR1 reads SGHVS; CDR2 reads FNYEAQ. CDR3 size: 15 residues. In DNA form, the CDR3 reads TGTGCCAGCAGCACTAAAGGCGGGGGAGGGACTGAAGCTTTCTTT. This codes for CASSTKGGGGTEAFF.

This clone was seen only a few times. The V and J genes are TRBV4-3 and TRBJ1-4; D unresolved. CDR3 length equals 14 residues. Trimming removed 3 bases from V and 3 bases from J, with 8 bases in between. Germline CDR1 LGHNA, CDR2 YSLEER. CDR3 sequence reads: CASSQEMANEKLFF. In DNA form, the CDR3 reads TGCGCCAGCAGCCAGGAGATGGCTAATGAAAAACTGTTTTTT.

The chain combines TRBV12-5 with TRBJ2-1; TRBD2 aligns across 12 bases. V shed 1 base and J 9 bases; nucleotides not matched to a gene: 7. The V gene's germline CDR1 is LGHNT and CDR2 FRNRAP. The CDR3 is 16 amino acids. Here the CDR3 DNA reads TGTGCTAGTGGTTTGGGTCTAGCGGGAGGGAAAGGTGAGCAGTTCTTC. It codes for CASGLGLAGGKGEQFF.

The V call is TRBV5-4, the J call TRBJ1-2, with D possibly matching TRBD1 (6 bases). CDR3 length equals 15 residues. Trimming left V 6 bases short and J 2 bases short, with 17 bases between. Germline CDR1 reads SGHNT; CDR2 reads YYREEE (reference sequence). CDR3 in amino acids: CASTLAPTGNYGYTF. The CDR3 DNA is TGTGCCAGCACCCTCGCCCCCACAGGGAACTATGGCTACACCTTC.